Shown below are 15 T cell receptor beta chains from a single sample sequenced in a study of blood T cell repertoires in COVID-19. The repertoire was sequenced with immunoSEQ multiplex PCR; TCRdb's copy has only in-frame clones and lacks some. The data contain 110,000 to 150,000 clones, around 89% of them singletons. Sequenced input: peripheral blood. The receptors stem from a man aged 55 to 70 with active or convalescent COVID-19.

This clone was counted a single time. This chain links TRBV7-2 with TRBJ1-1, with no clear D. This CDR3 has 13 residues. The V end lost 5 bases, the J end lost 7 bases, and 14 bases lay between the germline ends. The V gene's germline CDR1 is SGHTA and CDR2 FQGNSA. The CDR3 DNA sequence: TGTGCCAGCAGCCCAGGTCGGTCCTTTGAAGCTTTCTTT. Amino acids: CASSPGRSFEAFF.

This clone has only one observation. The CDR3 DNA sequence: TGTGCCAGCAGTTTACCAGAGGCGTCACCCCTCCACTTT. This codes for CASSLPEASPLHF. V usage is TRBV28 and J usage is TRBJ1-6; D gene uncertain. V lost 2 bases and J lost 10, with 9 bases in between. The germline gives CDR1 MDHEN, CDR2 SYDVKM. This CDR3 is 13 amino acids long.

V is TRBV5-4 and J is TRBJ2-1; no definite D call. Germline assignment: CDR1 SGHNT and CDR2 YYREEE (reference sequence). Trimming left V 5 bases short and J 2 bases short, with 5 bases between. The CDR3 extends over 12 amino acids. The CDR3 reads CASSSAYNEQFF. The CDR3 region has the DNA TGTGCCAGCAGTTCGGCCTACAATGAGCAGTTCTTC.

As to this clone: A junction end diverges from the germline sequence, so it may reflect a read error. This sequence joins TRBV19 and TRBJ2-3, with a possible D match to TRBD2 (5 bases). Germline assignment: CDR1 LNHDA and CDR2 SQIVND (reference sequence). This CDR3 is built from 15 residues. The CDR3 reads CASKRGREKTDTQYF. CDR3 sequence (DNA): TGTGCCAGTAAACGGGGAAGGGAGAAAACAGATACGCAATATTTT. The variable domain in full, with the rest retrieved from reference TRBV19 and TRBJ2-3, is DGGITQSPKYLFRKEGQNVTLSCEQNLNHDAMYWYRQDPGQGLRLIYYSQIVNDFQKGDIAEGYSVSREKKESFPLTVTSAQKNPTAFYLCASKRGREKTDTQYFGPGTRLTVL.

V usage is TRBV2 and J usage is TRBJ2-1; D ambiguous. This CDR3 is 13 amino acids long. Per germline, CDR1 SNHLY and CDR2 FYNNEI. V gave up 10 bases and J gave up 0 bases, with 10 bases separating them. The CDR3 DNA sequence: TGTGCCACTCTCGCGAGCTCCTACAATGAGCAGTTCTTC. Its protein is CATLASSYNEQFF.

The rearrangement uses TRBV28 and TRBJ1-2, with 7 positions matching TRBD1. CDR3 length: 14 residues. The junction had 8 bases not matched to a gene; V was cut back by 8 bases and J by 2 bases. CDR1 MDHEN and CDR2 SYDVKM come from the germline V gene. DNA of the CDR3: TGTGCCAGCCGACGCCCGGGACAGAACTATGGCTACACCTTC. It codes for CASRRPGQNYGYTF.

This chain links TRBV24-1 with TRBJ1-6; 7 nucleotides align to TRBD1. V shed 4 bases, J shed 14 bases, and the junction held 4 bases outside the gene matches. From germline, CDR1 is KGHDR and CDR2 SFDVKD. This CDR3 spans 12 amino acids. CDR3 in DNA: TGTGCCACCAGTGACACGACAGGGACCCTCCACTTT. Translated, it gives CATSDTTGTLHF.

V gene TRBV5-1 combines with J gene TRBJ2-6; 7 nucleotides agree with TRBD1. The germline gives CDR1 SGHRS, CDR2 YFSETQ. With 0 bases clipped from V and 0 bases from J, the junction kept 6 bases outside the gene matches. This CDR3 contains 18 residues. The CDR3 DNA sequence: TGCGCCAGCAGCTTGGGACAGGGAAGAAACTCTGGGGCCAACGTCCTGACTTTC. This codes for CASSLGQGRNSGANVLTF.

The rearrangement links TRBV7-3 to TRBJ2-3; D not resolved. This CDR3 contains 15 residues. Germline-derived CDR1 and CDR2 are SGHTA and FQGTGA. The V gene lost 4 bases and the J gene lost 0 bases, with 11 bases spanning the gap. In DNA, the CDR3 is TGTGCCAGCAGCTCCCTCCGAACTAGCACAGATACGCAGTATTTT. It specifies CASSSLRTSTDTQYF.

The rearrangement uses TRBV4-3 and TRBJ2-5; D perhaps matches TRBD1 (6 bases). Germline lookup yields CDR1 LGHNA and CDR2 YSLEER. The CDR3 consists of 14 residues. V lost 4 bases and J 5 bases, leaving 14 bases between the germline ends. In DNA form, the CDR3 reads TGCGCCAGCAGCCCGGGACAAGGTGAGGAGACCCAGTACTTC. Its translation: CASSPGQGEETQYF.

The rearrangement uses TRBV7-3 and TRBJ1-2; TRBD1 matches 7 bases. CDR3 length: 14 amino acids. The trim removed 5 bases at V and 4 bases at J, leaving 7 bases unmatched. The germline V gene encodes CDR1 SGHTA and CDR2 FQGTGA. CDR3 protein: CASSPSRGSYGYTF. The CDR3 region has the DNA TGTGCCAGCAGCCCCAGCAGGGGGTCCTATGGCTACACCTTC.

The rearrangement links TRBV30 to TRBJ2-5, with D perhaps matching TRBD2 (6 bases). Trimming pared 3 bases from V and 4 bases from J, leaving 12 bases between. CDR3 length: 13 residues. CDR1 is GTSNPN, CDR2 SVGIG, per germline (reference sequence). The CDR3 protein is CAWSGPGGETQYF. CDR3 in DNA: TGTGCCTGGAGCGGACCCGGGGGAGAGACCCAGTACTTC.

The V gene is TRBV14, the J gene TRBJ2-3; D possibly corresponds to TRBD1 (6 bases). The CDR3 has 15 amino acids. Trimming shortened V by 1 base and J by 4 bases, and 12 bases separated the two germline ends. Germline loops: CDR1 SGHDN, CDR2 FVKESK. This chain's CDR3 is CASSQGGPTADTQYF. In DNA form, the CDR3 reads TGTGCCAGCAGCCAAGGGGGGCCTACGGCAGATACGCAGTATTTT. The complete variable domain, with remaining parts taken from reference TRBV14 and TRBJ2-3, reads EAGVTQFPSHSVIEKGQTVTLRCDPISGHDNLYWYRRVMGKEIKFLLHFVKESKQDESGMPNNRFLAERTGGTYSTLKVQPAELEDSGVYFCASSQGGPTADTQYFGPGTRLTVL.

The chain is built from TRBV6-4 and TRBJ1-2, with a weak D call TRBD1 (6 bases). The CDR3 length is 13 residues. The germline V gene has CDR1 MRHNA and CDR2 SNTAGT. Trimming took 0 bases from V and 6 from J, leaving 8 bases between them. The chain's CDR3 is CASSDSQGDGYTF. CDR3 nucleotide sequence: TGTGCCAGCAGTGACTCACAGGGAGATGGCTACACCTTC.

The table lists this clone with a count of one. CDR3 amino acids: CASSHGRVGTDTQYF. In nucleotides, the CDR3 is TGTGCCAGCAGCCATGGGAGAGTCGGCACAGATACGCAGTATTTT. The chain combines TRBV4-2 with TRBJ2-3; possibly TRBD2 for D (5 bases). V dropped 3 bases and J dropped 1 base, with 11 bases sitting between them. The CDR3 loop spans 15 amino acids. The V gene's germline CDR1 is LGHNA and CDR2 YNFKEQ.